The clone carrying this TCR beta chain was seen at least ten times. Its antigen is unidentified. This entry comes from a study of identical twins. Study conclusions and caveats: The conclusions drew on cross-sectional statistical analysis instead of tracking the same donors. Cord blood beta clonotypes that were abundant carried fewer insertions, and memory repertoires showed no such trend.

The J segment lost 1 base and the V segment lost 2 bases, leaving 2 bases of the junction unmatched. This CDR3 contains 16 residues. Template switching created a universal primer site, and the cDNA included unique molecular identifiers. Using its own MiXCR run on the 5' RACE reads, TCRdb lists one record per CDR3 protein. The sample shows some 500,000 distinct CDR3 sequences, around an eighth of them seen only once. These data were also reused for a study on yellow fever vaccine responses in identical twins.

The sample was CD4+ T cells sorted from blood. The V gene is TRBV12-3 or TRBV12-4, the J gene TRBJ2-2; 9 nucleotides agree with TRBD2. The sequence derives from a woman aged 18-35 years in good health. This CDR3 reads CASSLLLAGNTGELFF. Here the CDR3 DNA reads TGTGCCAGCAGTTTATTACTAGCGGGGAACACCGGGGAGCTGTTTTTT.